Sequencing of this T cell receptor (beta chain) was carried out in a study of blood T cell repertoires in COVID-19. Across the whole study: From T cells, B-cell-depleted T cells, or PBMCs came the material, which was cDNA or gDNA.

The repertoire was sequenced with immunoSEQ multiplex PCR; TCRdb's copy has only in-frame clones and lacks some. The table records about 36,000 clones, roughly nine tenths of them present only once. This receptor was obtained from a human donor in a cohort sampled during active COVID-19. Sequenced input: peripheral blood.

CDR3 sequence reads: CASTRTGGSYTEAFF. CDR3 nucleotides: TGTGCCAGCACCCGGACAGGGGGCTCGTACACTGAAGCTTTCTTT. J is TRBJ1-1 and V is TRBV6-5, with 11 bases matching TRBD1. This CDR3 has 15 residues. V gave up 7 bases and J gave up 3 bases; unmatched junction bases: 7. CDR1 is MNHEY and CDR2 is SVGAGI in the germline V gene.